This is a list of T cell receptor beta chains from one sample in a study of blood T cell repertoires in COVID-19. Clones were sequenced by immunoSEQ multiplex PCR, and TCRdb holds only the in-frame ones, with some missing. This table holds about 140,000 clones, around 86% found once. Sequenced: peripheral blood. The receptors shown here come from a human donor in a cohort sampled during active COVID-19. The CDR3 runs from the conserved cysteine through the conserved F or W. Fields, in order: D gene, J gene, V gene, clone size, CDR3 protein, CDR3 DNA. The D gene is left open where the match is weak. Some rows mark clone size as missing; the rest say once, few, many or name a class of expanded clone.

TRBD2 | TRBJ2-1 | TRBV7-2 | NA | CASSLVLLAETSSYNEQFF | TGTGCCAGCAGCTTAGTCCTCCTAGCGGAAACGAGCTCCTACAATGAGCAGTTCTTC
NA | TRBJ2-7 | TRBV4-3 | NA | CASSQGRGSHEQYF | TGCGCCAGCAGCCAAGGCAGGGGAAGCCACGAGCAGTACTTC
TRBD2 | TRBJ2-7 | TRBV7-2 | NA | CASSLAGTSGRYEQYF | TGTGCCAGCAGCTTAGCCGGGACTAGCGGGAGGTACGAGCAGTACTTC
TRBD2 | TRBJ2-3 | TRBV5-1 | once | CASSLALAGGTPDTQYF | TGCGCCAGCAGCTTGGCCCTAGCGGGAGGGACTCCAGATACGCAGTATTTT
TRBD1 | TRBJ1-4 | TRBV19 | NA | CASSGGDRRLEKLFF | TGTGCCAGTAGTGGGGGGGACAGGCGACTTGAAAAACTGTTTTTT
TRBD2 | TRBJ2-1 | TRBV5-4 | once | CASSGTRGIYNEQFF | TGTGCCAGCAGCGGGACTAGAGGGATTTACAATGAGCAGTTCTTC
TRBD2 | TRBJ2-4 | TRBV5-1 | NA | CASGTSGVGDIQYF | TGCGCCAGCGGGACTAGCGGGGTCGGGGACATTCAGTACTTC
TRBD1 | TRBJ1-2 | TRBV19 | few | CASSPRSDREGRYGYTF | TGTGCCAGTAGTCCTAGATCCGACAGGGAAGGACGCTATGGCTACACCTTC
TRBD1 | TRBJ1-3 | TRBV14 | many | CASSPGGTGNTIYF | TGTGCCAGCAGTCCAGGGGGGACTGGAAACACCATATATTTT
TRBD2 | TRBJ2-7 | TRBV5-6 | NA | CASSSPMTGGFFEQYF | TGTGCCAGCAGCTCCCCTATGACGGGAGGTTTTTTTGAGCAGTACTTC
NA | TRBJ2-7 | TRBV15 | once | CATSRDMEVRGQYF | TGTGCCACCAGCAGAGATATGGAGGTTCGTGGTCAGTACTTC
TRBD2 | TRBJ2-1 | TRBV7-3 | NA | CASSRTGTSGYNEQFF | TGTGCCAGCAGCCGTACCGGGACTAGCGGGTACAATGAGCAGTTCTTC
NA | TRBJ1-5 | TRBV6-1 | NA | CASSDEGRSNQPQHF | TGTGCCAGCAGTGACGAGGGTCGGAGCAATCAGCCCCAGCATTTT
NA | TRBJ1-2 | TRBV24-1 | NA | CATSDPGLKEGDGYTF | TGTGCCACCAGTGACCCGGGACTGAAAGAAGGGGATGGCTACACCTTC
TRBD1 | TRBJ2-5 | TRBV5-1 | once | CASSLGDRGREETQYF | TGCGCCAGCAGCTTGGGGGACAGGGGGCGCGAGGAGACTCAGTACTTC
TRBD2 | TRBJ2-3 | TRBV7-9 | NA | CASRTSGYTDTQYF | TGTGCCAGCAGGACTAGCGGATACACAGATACGCAGTATTTT
NA | TRBJ2-5 | TRBV27 | NA | CASSFTRQETQYF | TGTGCCAGCAGTTTCACACGCCAAGAGACCCAGTACTTC
NA | TRBJ2-2 | TRBV5-1 | NA | CASSPDRPNTGELFF | TGCGCCAGCAGCCCAGACAGGCCAAACACCGGGGAGCTGTTTTTT
NA | TRBJ2-1 | TRBV5-4 | NA | CASSTAFEQFF | TGTGCCAGCAGCACAGCCTTTGAGCAGTTCTTC
NA | TRBJ2-1 | TRBV28 | NA | CASAGSRTTSYNEQFF | TGTGCCAGTGCCGGGTCACGTACTACCTCCTACAATGAGCAGTTCTTC
NA | TRBJ2-7 | TRBV7-3 | NA | CASSPGGTTSYEQYF | TGTGCCAGCAGTCCAGGGGGGACAACCTCCTACGAGCAGTACTTC
NA | TRBJ2-1 | TRBV12-3/TRBV12-4 | few | CASSFMENEQFF | TGTGCCAGCAGTTTTATGGAGAATGAGCAGTTCTTC
TRBD2 | TRBJ2-3 | TRBV7-3 | NA | CASSLSRLAGGSDTQYF | TGTGCCAGCAGCTTAAGTAGGTTAGCGGGAGGGTCTGATACGCAGTATTTT
TRBD1 | TRBJ1-1 | TRBV24-1 | NA | CATSVRQGGTTEAFF | TGTGCCACCAGTGTCCGACAGGGGGGGACCACTGAAGCTTTCTTT
NA | TRBJ2-7 | TRBV18 | NA | CASSIRFSYEQYF | TGTGCCAGCTCCATCCGGTTCTCCTACGAGCAGTACTTC
TRBD1 | TRBJ2-5 | TRBV29-1 | few | CSVARTGGETQYF | TGCAGCGTTGCGAGGACAGGGGGAGAGACCCAGTACTTC
NA | TRBJ2-6 | TRBV3-1/TRBV3-2 | NA | CASSLGASGANVLTF | TGTGCCAGCAGCCTAGGGGCGTCTGGGGCCAACGTCCTGACTTTC
NA | TRBJ2-7 | TRBV2 | NA | CASSGSLRSDEQYF | TGTGCCAGCAGTGGCTCGTTGCGGTCGGACGAGCAGTACTTC
TRBD1 | TRBJ2-2 | TRBV9 | few | CASQGQGRSGELFF | TGTGCCAGCCAAGGACAGGGGAGGTCCGGGGAGCTGTTTTTT
NA | TRBJ1-5 | TRBV4-2 | NA | CASSQLTGHSNQPQHF | TGTGCCAGCAGCCAGCTGACAGGCCATAGCAATCAGCCCCAGCATTTT
TRBD2 | TRBJ2-1 | TRBV5-1 | NA | CASSSLAGGNEQFF | TGCGCCAGCAGTTCTCTAGCGGGAGGCAATGAGCAGTTCTTC
TRBD1 | TRBJ2-7 | TRBV7-8 | few | CASSSTPGTGVEQYF | TGTGCCAGCAGCTCCACGCCCGGGACAGGGGTTGAGCAGTACTTC
TRBD2 | TRBJ2-3 | TRBV7-3 | NA | CASSSGLAGDYTQYF | TGTGCCAGCAGCTCGGGACTAGCGGGAGACTATACGCAGTATTTT
NA | TRBJ1-2 | TRBV3-1/TRBV3-2 | NA | CASSYQGSGDYGYTF | TGTGCCAGCAGCTATCAGGGGTCAGGGGACTATGGCTACACCTTC
NA | TRBJ1-1 | TRBV3-1/TRBV3-2 | few | CASSRTIPNTEAFF | TGTGCCAGCAGCCGTACTATACCGAACACTGAAGCTTTCTTT
NA | TRBJ2-2 | TRBV6-1 | NA | CASSEGPTGELFF | TGTGCCAGCAGTGAGGGCCCCACCGGGGAGCTGTTTTTT
TRBD2 | TRBJ2-7 | TRBV9 | NA | CASSVEGAGGPYEQYF | TGTGCCAGCAGCGTAGAAGGTGCGGGGGGGCCCTACGAGCAGTACTTC
NA | TRBJ2-7 | TRBV10-3 | few | CAISPGYEQYF | TGTGCCATCAGCCCCGGCTACGAGCAGTACTTC
TRBD1 | TRBJ1-1 | TRBV18 | NA | CASSQGQGANTEAFF | TGTGCCAGCTCACAAGGACAGGGGGCGAACACTGAAGCTTTCTTT
NA | TRBJ2-5 | TRBV5-1 | NA | CASSMQQETQYF | TGCGCCAGCAGCATGCAGCAAGAGACCCAGTACTTC
NA | TRBJ2-1 | TRBV24-1 | NA | CATSDRGLAHNNEQFF | TGTGCCACCAGTGATAGAGGGCTAGCGCACAACAATGAGCAGTTCTTC
TRBD2 | TRBJ2-7 | TRBV19 | NA | CASSSPGLASYEQYF | TGTGCCAGTAGTTCACCCGGACTAGCGAGCTACGAGCAGTACTTC